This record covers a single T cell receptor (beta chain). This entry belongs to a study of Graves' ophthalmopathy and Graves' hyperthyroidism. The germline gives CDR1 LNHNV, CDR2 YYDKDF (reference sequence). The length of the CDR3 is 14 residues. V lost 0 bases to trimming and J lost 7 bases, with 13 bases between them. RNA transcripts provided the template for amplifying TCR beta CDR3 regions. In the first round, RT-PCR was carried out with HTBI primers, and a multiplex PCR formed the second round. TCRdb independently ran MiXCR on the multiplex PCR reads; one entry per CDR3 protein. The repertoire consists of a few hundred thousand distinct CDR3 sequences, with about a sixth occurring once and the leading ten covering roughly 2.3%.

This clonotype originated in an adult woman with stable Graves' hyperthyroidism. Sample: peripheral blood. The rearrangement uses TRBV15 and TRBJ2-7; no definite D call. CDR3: CATSRDSGFGEQYF. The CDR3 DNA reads TGTGCCACCAGCAGAGATTCCGGGTTCGGGGAGCAGTACTTC. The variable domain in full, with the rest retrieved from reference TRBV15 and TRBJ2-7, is DAMVIQNPRYQVTQFGKPVTLSCSQTLNHNVMYWYQQKSSQAPKLLFHYYDKDFNNEADTPDNFQSRRPNTSFCFLDIRSPGLGDTAMYLCATSRDSGFGEQYFGPGTRLTVT.